Below are 10 T cell receptor beta chains sequenced from a single sample in a study of shared clonotypes between healthy human individuals. Using immunoSEQ multiplex PCR, the repertoire was profiled, and TCRdb retains in-frame clones only, with some absent. The sample yields about 2 million clones, approximately 95% seen once. Input material: naive CD4+ T cells sorted from blood. Subset in this sample: CD45RA+ positively selected. The source of these receptors is a man aged 18-30 years in good health.

V and J are TRBV18 and TRBJ2-6; maybe TRBD2 (5 bases). Trimming removed 5 bases at V and 1 base at J, with 6 bases between. Germline CDR1 reads KGHSH; CDR2 reads LQKENI. This CDR3 spans 14 amino acids. The CDR3 nucleotides are TGTGCCAGCTCAGGGGAGTCTGGGGCCAACGTCCTGACTTTC. It is translated as CASSGESGANVLTF.

The gene calls are TRBV4-1 and TRBJ2-3, with D hard to call. CDR3 size: 18 residues. Trimming cost V 0 bases and J 4 bases, with 20 bases left between them. CDR1 is MGHRA, CDR2 YSYEKL, per germline. The CDR3 DNA reads as TGCGCCAGCAGCCAAGAATCGCCTCTAGTGTTGTATGCAGATACGCAGTATTTT. Its protein product is CASSQESPLVLYADTQYF.

Note on this clone: The junction shows a germline mismatch at one end, possibly a read error. This chain links TRBV7-7 with TRBJ2-5; a possible D gene is TRBD2 (6 bases). This CDR3 is built from 15 residues. Germline V lookup: CDR1 SSHAT, CDR2 FNYEAQ (reference sequence). CDR3 loop: CASSLVGGSQETQYF. For the CDR3, the DNA is TGTGCTAGCAGCTTAGTTGGGGGGAGCCAAGAGACCCAGTACTTC.

CDR3 sequence: CASSLTSYGYTF. The CDR3 DNA follows: TGTGCCAGCAGCCTTACGTCTTACGGCTACACCTTC. The chain couples TRBV6-1 to TRBJ1-2; the D is unclear. CDR1 is MNHNS and CDR2 is SASEGT in the germline V gene. There are 12 residues in the CDR3. V was pared by 6 bases and J by 8 bases, with 13 bases between.

The sample holds one count of this clone. J is TRBJ2-3 and V is TRBV5-1; TRBD1 might be the D (6 bases). Germline V lookup: CDR1 SGHRS, CDR2 YFSETQ. V was clipped by 0 bases and J by 4 bases, with 18 bases between them. The CDR3 runs to 17 residues. The CDR3 sequence: CASSLASGRGVADTQYF. The CDR3 nucleotides read TGCGCCAGCAGCTTGGCATCGGGCAGGGGAGTTGCAGATACGCAGTATTTT.

The chain links TRBV5-1 to TRBJ2-3, with D perhaps TRBD1 or TRBD2 (5 bases each). The CDR3 contains 14 residues. V was cut by 2 bases and J by 5 bases, with 12 bases left in between. Germline-derived CDR1 and CDR2 are SGHRS and YFSETQ. This CDR3 is CASSFSGTEDTQYF. The CDR3 DNA sequence: TGCGCCAGCAGCTTTAGTGGGACGGAAGATACGCAGTATTTT.

V is TRBV6-6 and J is TRBJ2-2; D remains ambiguous. The germline V and J ends were trimmed by 6 bases and 0 bases, with 5 bases remaining between them. This CDR3 spans 13 amino acids. The germline V gene encodes CDR1 MNHNY and CDR2 SVGAGI (reference sequence). CDR3: CASRRTNTGELFF. The CDR3 bases are TGTGCCAGCAGGCGCACGAACACCGGGGAGCTGTTTTTT.

V usage is TRBV14 and J usage is TRBJ1-4, with TRBD1 identical over 10 bases. Looked up from germline, CDR1 is SGHDN and CDR2 is FVKESK. Trimming at V came to 4 bases and at J to 8 bases, leaving 7 bases not matched to a gene. The CDR3 consists of 15 residues. CDR3 coding DNA: TGTGCCAGCAGCCCTGCCGGGACAGGGGTGGAAAAACTGTTTTTT. Its translation: CASSPAGTGVEKLFF.

The chain employs TRBV15 and TRBJ1-1; D is undetermined. From germline, CDR1 is LNHNV and CDR2 YYDKDF (reference sequence). The CDR3 is made up of 15 amino acids. V dropped 2 bases and J dropped 0 bases, with 10 bases sitting between them. CDR3 bases: TGTGCCACCAGCAGAAACAGCTTCATGAACACTGAAGCTTTCTTT. Translated: CATSRNSFMNTEAFF.

The chain employs TRBV12-5 and TRBJ2-3, with D unclear. V was trimmed by 0 bases and J by 4 bases, leaving 11 bases between them. This CDR3 has 15 amino acids. Looked up from germline, CDR1 is LGHNT and CDR2 is FRNRAP. DNA for the CDR3: TGTGCTAGTGGTTTGGTTCTGGGGATGGCAGATACGCAGTATTTT. It translates to CASGLVLGMADTQYF.